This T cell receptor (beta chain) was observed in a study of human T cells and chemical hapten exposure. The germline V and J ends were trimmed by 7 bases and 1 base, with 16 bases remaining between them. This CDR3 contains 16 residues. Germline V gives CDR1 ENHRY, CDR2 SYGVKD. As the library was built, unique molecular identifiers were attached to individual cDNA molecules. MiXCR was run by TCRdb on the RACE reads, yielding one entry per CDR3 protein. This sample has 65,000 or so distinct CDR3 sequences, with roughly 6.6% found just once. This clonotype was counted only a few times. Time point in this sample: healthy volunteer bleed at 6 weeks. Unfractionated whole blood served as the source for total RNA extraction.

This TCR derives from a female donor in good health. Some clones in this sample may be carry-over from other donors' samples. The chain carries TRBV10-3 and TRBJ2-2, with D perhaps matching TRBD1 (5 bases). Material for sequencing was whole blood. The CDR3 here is CAITTGQVQNTGELFF. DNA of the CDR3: TGTGCCATCACTACAGGACAAGTACAGAACACCGGGGAGCTGTTTTTT.